This T cell receptor (beta chain) was recorded in a study of blood T cell repertoires in COVID-19. Looking at the study overall: Acute-phase and convalescent COVID-19 samples originated in the United States, Italy and Spain. From T cells, B-cell-depleted T cells, or PBMCs came the material, which was cDNA or gDNA.

V was pared by 8 bases and J by 3 bases, with 9 bases between. Germline V lookup: CDR1 MNHEY, CDR2 SVGAGI. The CDR3 loop spans 12 amino acids. This clone was observed a handful of times. It was during active infection that Seattle patients were enrolled and then longitudinally followed. This table comes from immunoSEQ multiplex PCR, and its TCRdb copy is limited to in-frame clones, with some not included. This sample carries over 150,000 clones, approximately 85% of them seen once, and the ten largest clones take 0.6% to 0.7%. The sample comprised peripheral blood. The clonotype comes from a man between 60 and 70 years old with COVID-19, enrolled during active disease. This chain connects TRBV6-5 to TRBJ2-3; the D gene is possibly TRBD2 (5 bases). The CDR3 coding sequence is TGTGCCAGCGGCGGGTTTACAGATACGCAGTATTTT. This encodes CASGGFTDTQYF.